The 30 T cell receptor beta chains in this list originate from one sample, sequenced in a study of blood T cell repertoires in COVID-19. Clones were sequenced by immunoSEQ multiplex PCR, and TCRdb holds only the in-frame ones, with some missing. Of approximately 54,000 clones in the sample, around 84% were seen once. The sample taken for sequencing was peripheral blood. Receptors originate from an older man with active COVID-19.

This chain joins TRBV11-2 and TRBJ2-7, with 9 bases that match TRBD2. V lost 5 bases, J lost 3 bases, and 5 bases stayed unmatched. This CDR3 has 14 amino acids. CDR1 SGHAT and CDR2 FQNNGV come from the germline V gene. The CDR3 reads CASSTQAGGYEQYF. Here the CDR3 DNA reads TGTGCCAGCAGCACCCAAGCGGGAGGCTACGAGCAGTACTTC.

The chain has TRBV19 and TRBJ2-5, with 9 bases fitting TRBD1. Germline V gene data show CDR1 as LNHDA and CDR2 as SQIVND (reference sequence). V was clipped by 6 bases and J by 4 bases; unmatched bases: 6. This CDR3 has 14 residues. The CDR3 coding sequence is TGTGCCAGTAGACCGGGACAGGGTTCAGAGACCCAGTACTTC. It yields the protein CASRPGQGSETQYF.

The count of this clone is one. This chain connects TRBV12-3 or TRBV12-4 to TRBJ2-5; 7 bases are shared with TRBD1. V trimming: 5 bases; J trimming: 4 bases; junction bases outside the gene matches: 4. The CDR3 runs to 13 residues. The CDR3 loop is CASSPRQGETQYF. The CDR3 DNA reads as TGTGCCAGCAGTCCTCGACAGGGAGAGACCCAGTACTTC.

V gene TRBV9 combines with J gene TRBJ1-1; D might be TRBD1 (6 bases). The germline V and J ends were trimmed by 0 bases and 3 bases, with 12 bases remaining between them. CDR3 length: 15 residues. Germline loops: CDR1 SGDLS, CDR2 YYNGEE. The CDR3 here is CASSVDTGSDTEAFF. CDR3 in DNA: TGTGCCAGCAGCGTAGATACAGGGTCGGACACTGAAGCTTTCTTT.

The V gene is TRBV4-1, the J gene TRBJ1-4; 11 bases align to TRBD1. CDR3 length: 17 amino acids. Trimming removed 3 bases from V and 8 bases from J; junction bases left unmatched: 11. Per the germline V gene, CDR1 is MGHRA and CDR2 is YSYEKL. CDR3 sequence (DNA): TGCGCCAGCAGCCATTTCCCCGGGGACAGGGGGAAAGAAAAACTGTTTTTT. Its translation: CASSHFPGDRGKEKLFF.

J is TRBJ1-5 and V is TRBV7-8; 7 nucleotides line up with TRBD1. After removal of 7 bases from V and 0 bases from J, the junction contained 6 bases not matched to a gene. This CDR3 comprises 15 residues. Germline V gives CDR1 SGHVS, CDR2 FQNEAQ. Here the CDR3 DNA reads TGTGCCAGCACTGGGGACAGCTTTAGCAATCAGCCCCAGCATTTT. Protein: CASTGDSFSNQPQHF.

This chain uses TRBV9 with TRBJ2-5; 9 positions match TRBD2. J gave up 4 bases and V 3 bases, and 7 bases lay outside the gene matches. Germline V gene data show CDR1 as SGDLS and CDR2 as YYNGEE. The CDR3 consists of 15 residues. CDR3 region: CASSADGAGGETQYF. The CDR3 DNA is TGTGCCAGCAGCGCCGATGGAGCGGGAGGAGAGACCCAGTACTTC.

This sequence joins TRBV11-2 and TRBJ2-5; TRBD2 aligns across 12 bases. Germline trimming cut 1 base from V and 2 bases from J; bases unmatched to any gene: 5. The CDR3 is made up of 17 amino acids. Germline V lookup: CDR1 SGHAT, CDR2 FQNNGV. The CDR3 region is CASSLGGTSGLQETQYF. The CDR3 DNA reads as TGTGCCAGCAGCTTAGGAGGGACTAGCGGGCTACAAGAGACCCAGTACTTC.

Only one count was recorded for this clone. This chain joins TRBV5-8 and TRBJ2-4, with a weak D call TRBD1 (5 bases). Germline CDR1 and CDR2: SGHTS and YDEGEE. This CDR3 spans 18 amino acids. The ends were cut back, 1 base at V and 0 bases at J, with 17 bases in the middle. The CDR3 sequence: CASSLSSSGHIAKNIQYF. In DNA, the CDR3 is TGTGCCAGCAGCTTGTCAAGCTCAGGGCACATAGCCAAAAACATTCAGTACTTC.

The genes are TRBV9 and TRBJ1-3, with D perhaps matching TRBD1 (6 bases). Germline V gene sequence: CDR1 SGDLS, CDR2 YYNGEE. The length of the CDR3 is 16 residues. Trimming took 3 bases from V and 2 from J, leaving 15 bases between them. DNA of the CDR3: TGTGCCAGCAGCGCCCTACAGGGTATCGCTGGAAACACCATATATTTT. The encoded protein is CASSALQGIAGNTIYF.

This clone has a single count. The CDR3 bases are TGTGCCAGCAGCCCAGCGGCCTTATCGCCTGAAAAACTGTTTTTT. Translating it yields CASSPAALSPEKLFF. The chain couples TRBV7-2 to TRBJ1-4, with unresolved D. Trimming took off 5 bases at V and 7 bases at J, with 17 bases between the two ends. Germline CDR1 SGHTA, CDR2 FQGNSA. The CDR3 has 15 amino acids. Full variable domain (remainder filled in from reference TRBV7-2 and TRBJ1-4): GAGVSQSPSNKVTEKGKDVELRCDPISGHTALYWYRQSLGQGLEFLIYFQGNSAPDKSGLPSDRFSAERTGGSVSTLTIQRTQQEDSAVYLCASSPAALSPEKLFFGSGTQLSVL.

The J gene is TRBJ1-2, the V gene TRBV18; possible D gene TRBD1, 5 bases. The CDR3 sequence is 14 residues long. The V end was cut by 3 bases, the J end by 7 bases, with 15 bases between. Germline loops: CDR1 KGHSH, CDR2 LQKENI. The CDR3 is CASSPDSYSRGYTF. Written as DNA, the CDR3 is TGTGCCAGCTCACCCGACAGCTACTCTCGTGGCTACACCTTC.

This chain connects TRBV7-3 to TRBJ2-5; 14 bases line up with TRBD2. This CDR3 has 16 amino acids. J gave up 3 bases and V 5 bases, and 5 bases lay outside the gene matches. The V gene's germline CDR1 is SGHTA and CDR2 FQGTGA. CDR3 bases: TGTGCCAGCAGCCGCGTGGGACTAGCGGGGGAAGAGACCCAGTACTTC. Protein product: CASSRVGLAGEETQYF. The entire variable domain, with the rest obtained from reference TRBV7-3 and TRBJ2-5, is as follows: GAGVSQTPSNKVTEKGKYVELRCDPISGHTALYWYRQSLGQGPEFLIYFQGTGAADDSGLPNDRFFAVRPEGSVSTLKIQRTERGDSAVYLCASSRVGLAGEETQYFGPGTRLLVL.

The rearrangement uses TRBV5-6 and TRBJ2-5, with a tentative D call TRBD2 (6 bases). The CDR3 has 17 amino acids. The ends were cut back, 0 bases at V and 5 bases at J, with 20 bases in the middle. Germline assignment: CDR1 SGHDT and CDR2 YYEEEE. The CDR3 DNA reads TGTGCCAGCAGCTTGGCCAAATGGCGGGATGGAAGCGAGACCCAGTACTTC. It specifies CASSLAKWRDGSETQYF. The whole variable domain, filled in from reference TRBV5-6 and TRBJ2-5, reads DAGVTQSPTHLIKTRGQQVTLRCSPKSGHDTVSWYQQALGQGPQFIFQYYEEEERQRGNFPDRFSGHQFPNYSSELNVNALLLGDSALYLCASSLAKWRDGSETQYFGPGTRLLVL.

In nucleotides, the CDR3 is TGTGCCAGTAGTATAGCTTACAGGGAACGGCTGTTTTTT. Translated, it gives CASSIAYRERLFF. The chain links TRBV19 to TRBJ1-4, with D possibly being TRBD1 (6 bases). In germline, CDR1 is LNHDA, CDR2 SQIVND (reference sequence). CDR3 length: 13 residues. Trimming stripped 1 base from V and 14 bases from J, with 14 bases between. The variable domain in full, with the rest retrieved from reference TRBV19 and TRBJ1-4, is DGGITQSPKYLFRKEGQNVTLSCEQNLNHDAMYWYRQDPGQGLRLIYYSQIVNDFQKGDIAEGYSVSREKKESFPLTVTSAQKNPTAFYLCASSIAYRERLFFGSGTQLSVL.

V gene TRBV10-1 combines with J gene TRBJ2-5; 7 nucleotides match TRBD1. This CDR3 has 15 residues. Trimming removed 0 bases from V and 1 base from J; junction bases left unmatched: 2. CDR1 and CDR2 (germline): WNHNN, SYGVQD (reference sequence). The CDR3 loop is CASSESGTAQETQYF. In DNA form, the CDR3 reads TGCGCCAGCAGTGAGTCCGGGACAGCCCAAGAGACCCAGTACTTC.

The chain couples TRBV28 to TRBJ2-3, with 8 bases identical to TRBD1. The V gene end was trimmed by 6 bases and the J gene end by 3 bases; junction bases not matched to a gene: 8. CDR1 MDHEN and CDR2 SYDVKM come from the germline V gene. The CDR3 sequence is 15 residues long. In DNA form, the CDR3 reads TGTGCCAGCAGGACCGGAGGACAGGGAACAGATACGCAGTATTTT. It specifies CASRTGGQGTDTQYF.

This clone was seen just once. In DNA, the CDR3 is TGTGCCAGCAGTCAACCCAGGGGGCCCGGGGAGCTGTTTTTT. It translates to CASSQPRGPGELFF. V and J are TRBV28 and TRBJ2-2; TRBD1 matches 8 bases. This CDR3 is built from 14 residues. The V and J ends lost 5 bases and 6 bases, in that order; junction bases with no gene match: 5. Germline values: CDR1 MDHEN, CDR2 SYDVKM.

V and J are TRBV10-2 and TRBJ2-1, with 12 bases lining up with TRBD2. This CDR3 is built from 15 residues. Germline assignment: CDR1 WSHSY and CDR2 SAAADI. With 6 bases clipped from V and 8 bases from J, the junction kept 8 bases outside the gene matches. Here the CDR3 DNA reads TGCGCCAGCAGCGATGGACTAGCGGGAACCGATGAGCAGTTCTTC. The encoded protein is CASSDGLAGTDEQFF.

This clone was observed a single time. The chain recombines TRBV7-2 with TRBJ2-7; D perhaps matches TRBD2 (6 bases). The V end lost 4 bases, the J end lost 7 bases, and 17 bases lay between the germline ends. Germline loops: CDR1 SGHTA, CDR2 FQGNSA. CDR3 length: 14 amino acids. CDR3 nucleotides: TGTGCCAGCAGCTCCTCGGGGGTGGCAGGGGAGCAGTACTTC. Protein: CASSSSGVAGEQYF.

V gene TRBV5-6 combines with J gene TRBJ2-5; D possibly corresponds to TRBD1 (5 bases). The CDR3 has 18 amino acids. V lost 3 bases and J lost 1, with 22 bases in between. Germline V gives CDR1 SGHDT, CDR2 YYEEEE. CDR3 in amino acids: CASSSPWGGVNVQETQYF. Here the CDR3 DNA reads TGTGCCAGCAGCTCCCCTTGGGGCGGAGTTAACGTCCAAGAGACCCAGTACTTC.

This rearrangement joins TRBV7-2 to TRBJ2-7, with TRBD2 identical over 8 bases. Germline V lookup: CDR1 SGHTA, CDR2 FQGNSA. The ends lost 5 bases at V and 4 bases at J; junction bases unmatched: 7. CDR3 length: 14 residues. Here the CDR3 reads CASSPRLASYEQYF. The CDR3 DNA follows: TGTGCCAGCAGCCCAAGACTAGCGAGTTACGAGCAGTACTTC.

In nucleotides, the CDR3 is TGTGCCAGCAGCAAAGCTTACAGGACAAACTCTTATGGCTACACCTTC. Translation gives CASSKAYRTNSYGYTF. The chain carries TRBV21-1 and TRBJ1-2; the D call in the table, TRBD1, was not verified against the DNA. TRBV21-1 has pseudogene status. The CDR3 runs 16 residues.

The V gene is TRBV5-1, the J gene TRBJ1-1; TRBD1 is a possible D gene (6 bases). Germline V gives CDR1 SGHRS, CDR2 YFSETQ. The CDR3 covers 16 residues. Trimming removed 1 base from V and 1 base from J, with 14 bases in between. CDR3 in DNA: TGCGCCAGCAGCTTGTTGGGGGCCGGACCGAACACTGAAGCTTTCTTT. It encodes CASSLLGAGPNTEAFF.

V and J are TRBV11-2 and TRBJ2-7; no definite D call. Germline CDR1 SGHAT, CDR2 FQNNGV. Deletions cut 2 bases from V and 0 bases from J, with 11 bases between. This CDR3 region has 15 residues. The CDR3 coding sequence is TGTGCCAGCAGCTTAACGTGGCAGATCTCCTACGAGCAGTACTTC. Protein: CASSLTWQISYEQYF.

The CDR3 DNA reads as TGTGCCAGCAGCCCCCAACTAATAGACAATGAGCAGTTCTTC. Its protein is CASSPQLIDNEQFF. The V gene is TRBV7-6, the J gene TRBJ2-1; D not certain. With 5 bases removed from V and 5 bases from J, the gap between germline ends came to 13 bases. The V gene's germline CDR1 is SGHVS and CDR2 FNYEAQ. The CDR3 is 14 residues long.

The V and J genes are TRBV18 and TRBJ1-6, with D unclear. CDR1 and CDR2 from the germline V gene are KGHSH and LQKENI. The CDR3 spans 13 residues. Trimming shortened V by 2 bases and J by 8 bases, and 7 bases separated the two germline ends. The CDR3 sequence: CASSPYGDSPLHF. For the CDR3, the DNA is TGTGCCAGCTCACCATACGGGGATTCACCCCTCCACTTT.

The rearrangement uses TRBV7-2 and TRBJ1-2, with 8 bases that match TRBD1. Germline lookup yields CDR1 SGHTA and CDR2 FQGNSA. The V gene end was trimmed by 4 bases and the J gene end by 8 bases; junction bases not matched to a gene: 6. The CDR3 runs to 13 residues. CDR3 in amino acids: CASSSTGGWGYTF. Written as DNA, the CDR3 is TGTGCCAGCAGCTCAACAGGGGGATGGGGCTACACCTTC.

This clone has just a few counts. The chain combines TRBV24-1 with TRBJ2-1; the match to TRBD2 covers 7 bases. Germline assignment: CDR1 KGHDR and CDR2 SFDVKD. The CDR3 has 17 amino acids. V lost 6 bases to trimming and J lost 4 bases; unmatched junction nucleotides: 14. CDR3 protein: CATSPAGTTTGYNEQFF. The CDR3 coding sequence is TGTGCCACCAGTCCCGCCGGGACTACCACGGGTTACAATGAGCAGTTCTTC.

The rearrangement links TRBV5-6 to TRBJ1-2, with a tentative D call TRBD1 (6 bases). The germline gives CDR1 SGHDT, CDR2 YYEEEE. The CDR3 consists of 15 residues. Trimming cost V 0 bases and J 8 bases, with 17 bases left between them. CDR3: CASSLDARGFSGYTF. The CDR3 DNA follows: TGTGCCAGCAGCTTGGATGCCAGGGGATTTTCCGGCTACACCTTC. Combining the CDR3 with reference TRBV5-6 and TRBJ1-2 gives the whole variable domain DAGVTQSPTHLIKTRGQQVTLRCSPKSGHDTVSWYQQALGQGPQFIFQYYEEEERQRGNFPDRFSGHQFPNYSSELNVNALLLGDSALYLCASSLDARGFSGYTFGSGTRLTVV.